This passage covers 16 T cell receptor beta chains from one sample sequenced in a study of shared clonotypes between healthy human individuals (dated by TCRdb to the early 2020s). Libraries came from the immunoSEQ multiplex PCR assay. Entries here come from immuneACCESS through TCRdb and include only in-frame sequences with V and J called. Some clones fail to appear in such tables; in the studies checked, an unresolved V gene covers under half of the shortfall, and the cause of the remainder is unknown. Present in this sample are about 2.1 million clones, 90% to 95% of which were seen just once. The ten largest clones represent about 1.5% of the sample. CD8 naive samples consisted of CD45RO-negative cells that were positively selected for CCR7, yielding a CD45RA+CCR7+ population without TemRA cells. The sample comprised naive CD8+ T cells from PBMCs. The sample's cell subset or site label, decoded: CD45RA+CCR7+. The receptors here all came from a man between 18 and 29 years old in good health. Some clones in this sample may be carry-over from other donors' samples.

The V and J genes are TRBV6-5 and TRBJ2-7, with TRBD2 matching 11 bases. Germline trimming cut 5 bases from V and 4 bases from J; bases unmatched to any gene: 7. There are 15 residues in the CDR3. Germline loops: CDR1 MNHEY, CDR2 SVGAGI. This CDR3 is CASSLLAGGRYEQYF. The CDR3, as DNA: TGTGCCAGCAGTCTGTTAGCGGGAGGGAGGTACGAGCAGTACTTC.

V gene TRBV10-2 combines with J gene TRBJ1-4, with TRBD1 matching 9 bases. Germline CDR1 and CDR2: WSHSY and SAAADI. This CDR3 is 13 amino acids long. Here the CDR3 reads CAADGTGNGKLFF. In DNA form, the CDR3 reads TGCGCTGCCGATGGGACAGGGAACGGAAAACTGTTTTTT.

The chain links TRBV6-4 to TRBJ2-1; D may be TRBD1 or TRBD2 (5 bases each). There are 16 residues in the CDR3. V was shortened by 5 bases and J by 4 bases, with 18 bases between the two germline ends. CDR1 is MRHNA and CDR2 is SNTAGT in the germline V gene. This CDR3 is CASSPHLGVAYNEQFF. The DNA of the CDR3 is TGTGCCAGCAGTCCACATCTGGGGGTGGCGTACAATGAGCAGTTCTTC.

This chain connects TRBV27 to TRBJ2-1; D not resolved. The V gene lost 6 bases and the J gene lost 3 bases, with 18 bases spanning the gap. In germline, CDR1 is MNHEY, CDR2 SMNVEV (reference sequence). This CDR3 region has 16 residues. In DNA form, the CDR3 reads TGTGCCAGCAGGACCCAAAGATACGTGGTCTACAATGAGCAGTTCTTC. It specifies CASRTQRYVVYNEQFF.

This chain connects TRBV6-6 to TRBJ1-1; D is possibly TRBD1 (5 bases). CDR1 is MNHNY, CDR2 SVGAGI, per germline (reference sequence). The CDR3 is 14 amino acids. V was cut by 2 bases and J by 1 base, with 8 bases left in between. CDR3 nucleotide sequence: TGTGCCAGCAGTTACGTGGGGACGAACACTGAAGCTTTCTTT. It translates to CASSYVGTNTEAFF.

V is TRBV5-1 and J is TRBJ2-7; no clear D gene. The CDR3 is 14 residues long. Trimming took 0 bases from V and 5 from J, leaving 12 bases between them. Germline-derived CDR1 and CDR2 are SGHRS and YFSETQ. CDR3 region: CASSLVGYEHEQYF. The CDR3 bases are TGCGCCAGCAGCTTGGTAGGCTACGAACACGAGCAGTACTTC.

Concerning this clone itself: This same CDR3 is encoded by further DNA sequences in the sample. The V call is TRBV5-6, the J call TRBJ2-7, with D hard to call. The CDR3 sequence is 14 residues long. Germline V lookup: CDR1 SGHDT, CDR2 YYEEEE. Between the trimmed V and J ends, which lost 0 bases and 2 bases, there was a span of 9 bases. CDR3 nucleotides: TGTGCCAGCAGCTTGGGGTCAATCCCCTACGAGCAGTACTTC. Translation gives CASSLGSIPYEQYF.

The chain couples TRBV5-6 to TRBJ1-4; D is uncertain. The V and J ends lost 0 bases and 8 bases respectively, with 14 bases between them. CDR1 and CDR2 (germline): SGHDT, YYEEEE. The length of the CDR3 is 15 residues. The CDR3 DNA sequence: TGTGCCAGCAGCTTGGTTCGGTATACAAGGGAAAAACTGTTTTTT. This sequence encodes CASSLVRYTREKLFF.

This chain connects TRBV7-9 to TRBJ2-3, with 9 bases fitting TRBD1. This CDR3 region has 15 residues. The V gene's germline CDR1 is SEHNR and CDR2 FQNEAQ (reference sequence). V shed 6 bases and J 4 bases; nucleotides not matched to a gene: 8. The CDR3 sequence is CASRFIDRGADTQYF. Written as DNA, the CDR3 is TGTGCCAGCAGATTCATCGACAGGGGGGCAGATACGCAGTATTTT.

This rearrangement joins TRBV11-2 to TRBJ2-3; 7 nucleotides match TRBD2. The germline CDR1 and CDR2 sequences are SGHAT and FQNNGV. This CDR3 is 14 amino acids long. The V segment lost 4 bases and the J segment 8 bases; nucleotides outside the gene matches: 9. The CDR3 loop reads CASSSRGGDGTQYF. For the CDR3, the DNA is TGTGCCAGCAGCTCGCGGGGAGGGGATGGTACGCAGTATTTT.

The chain carries TRBV27 and TRBJ2-7; the D is unclear. Per germline, CDR1 MNHEY and CDR2 SMNVEV (reference sequence). CDR3 length: 12 amino acids. V shed 4 bases and J shed 5 bases, with 9 bases lying between them. CDR3: CASSSSSHEQYF. Here the CDR3 DNA reads TGTGCCAGCAGTTCCTCCAGCCACGAGCAGTACTTC.

The gene calls are TRBV6-4 and TRBJ2-7, with a tentative D call TRBD2 (5 bases). This CDR3 is 13 amino acids long. Germline V gene data show CDR1 as MRHNA and CDR2 as SNTAGT. Trimming took off 6 bases at V and 3 bases at J, with 12 bases between the two ends. CDR3 DNA sequence: TGTGCCAGCAGCCCTGGAGGAGGCTACGAGCAGTACTTC. Translation gives CASSPGGGYEQYF.

The chain combines TRBV9 with TRBJ1-2; 11 bases align to TRBD1. CDR3 length: 14 amino acids. V shed 0 bases, J shed 6 bases, and the junction held 1 base outside the gene matches. Germline CDR1 reads SGDLS; CDR2 reads YYNGEE. CDR3 bases: TGTGCCAGCAGCGTAGGGACAGGGGGCAATGGCTACACCTTC. This sequence encodes CASSVGTGGNGYTF.

The V call is TRBV4-3, the J call TRBJ2-7; 12 bases map to TRBD2. Germline trimming cut 4 bases from V and 5 bases from J; bases unmatched to any gene: 3. The length of the CDR3 is 14 residues. Germline V lookup: CDR1 LGHNA, CDR2 YSLEER. The CDR3 DNA sequence: TGCGCCAGCAGCCCGCTAGCGGGAGGGGACGAGCAGTACTTC. Its protein is CASSPLAGGDEQYF.

A few counts support this clone. The chain uses TRBV19 and TRBJ2-2; maybe TRBD1 (5 bases). CDR1 is LNHDA, CDR2 SQIVND, per germline (reference sequence). Trimming cost V 2 bases and J 8 bases, with 12 bases left between them. CDR3 size: 14 residues. The CDR3 loop reads CASSIQGKEGELFF. DNA of the CDR3: TGTGCCAGTAGTATACAGGGAAAGGAGGGGGAGCTGTTTTTT.

In regard to this clone: The same CDR3 also results from other DNA sequences found in this sample. The DNA of the CDR3 is TGTGCCAGCAGTTACTCGATCGGAAGAGTCACCTACGAGCAGTACTTC. It translates to CASSYSIGRVTYEQYF. The rearrangement links TRBV6-5 to TRBJ2-7; D unclear. Germline CDR1 is MNHEY and CDR2 is SVGAGI. V shed 0 bases and J shed 2 bases, with 14 bases lying between them. The CDR3 is made up of 16 amino acids.